Listed here are 14 T cell receptor beta chains from one sample, sequenced in a study of T cells in Graves' hyperthyroidism and ophthalmopathy. Amplified regions were TCR beta CDR3 sequences from RNA transcripts. TCR CDR3 underwent first-round RT-PCR with the HTBI primer set. TCRdb re-derived calls from the multiplex PCR reads in MiXCR, one entry per CDR3 protein. This sample has roughly 350,000 distinct CDR3 sequences, with roughly 15% found just once. Sequencing input: blood. These receptors all come from a woman aged 25 to 39 with Graves' ophthalmopathy.

This chain uses TRBV20-1 with TRBJ2-7; weak D call: TRBD2 (5 bases). The CDR3 covers 14 residues. Trimming stripped 7 bases from V and 1 base from J, with 17 bases between. Germline loops: CDR1 DFQATT, CDR2 SNEGSKA (reference sequence). The CDR3 reads CSGLRGLRSYEQYF. DNA for the CDR3: TGCAGTGGATTACGCGGGCTACGTTCCTACGAGCAGTACTTC.

This chain connects TRBV20-1 to TRBJ1-2; D is possibly TRBD1 (5 bases). CDR3 length: 15 residues. V was clipped by 2 bases and J by 0 bases, with 13 bases between them. Germline values: CDR1 DFQATT, CDR2 SNEGSKA (reference sequence). The CDR3: CSARILAGTNYGYTF. The DNA of the CDR3 is TGCAGTGCTAGAATATTGGCAGGGACTAACTATGGCTACACCTTC.

This clonotype was detected ten times or more. The chain combines TRBV20-1 with TRBJ2-7; weak D call: TRBD1 (6 bases). The CDR3 extends over 16 amino acids. Germline CDR1 DFQATT, CDR2 SNEGSKA (reference sequence). V gave up 4 bases and J gave up 3 bases, with 22 bases separating them. The CDR3 nucleotides are TGCAGTGCTACACAACCGGGACAAAAAAGGGACTACGAGCAGTACTTC. Translation gives CSATQPGQKRDYEQYF.

This clonotype was counted many times. This rearrangement joins TRBV20-1 to TRBJ1-4, with D perhaps TRBD1 (5 bases). Trimming stripped 1 base from V and 8 bases from J, with 14 bases between. Germline V gives CDR1 DFQATT, CDR2 SNEGSKA (reference sequence). The CDR3 covers 14 residues. This chain's CDR3 is CSARVPQGGEKLFF. In DNA form, the CDR3 reads TGCAGTGCTAGAGTACCTCAGGGCGGGGAAAAACTGTTTTTT.

In this sample, this clonotype turned up many times. This sequence joins TRBV5-6 and TRBJ2-2; D is unresolved. The germline CDR1 and CDR2 sequences are SGHDT and YYEEEE. CDR3 size: 14 residues. Trimming left V 5 bases short and J 4 bases short, with 12 bases between. The chain's CDR3 is CASRLHLATGELFF. The CDR3 coding sequence is TGTGCCAGCAGACTCCACCTGGCCACCGGGGAGCTGTTTTTT.

This clonotype was observed at least ten times. The V and J genes are TRBV3-1 and TRBJ1-5; D unclear. Germline V lookup: CDR1 LGHDT, CDR2 YNNKEL (reference sequence). Trimming cost V 1 base and J 5 bases, with 3 bases left between them. The CDR3 covers 12 residues. The CDR3 sequence: CASSQGDQPQHF. CDR3 DNA sequence: TGTGCCAGCAGCCAAGGGGATCAGCCCCAGCATTTT.

The chain is built from TRBV3-1 and TRBJ2-1; 8 bases map to TRBD2. The CDR3 covers 15 residues. Germline V gene sequence: CDR1 LGHDT, CDR2 YNNKEL (reference sequence). V was pared by 4 bases and J by 5 bases, with 7 bases of the junction left unmatched. The CDR3 loop is CASSPGGGPNNEQFF. CDR3 DNA sequence: TGTGCCAGCAGCCCCGGGGGGGGGCCAAACAATGAGCAGTTCTTC.

In this sample, this clonotype is medium-sized. V gene TRBV19 combines with J gene TRBJ1-1; D gene ambiguous. This CDR3 has 14 amino acids. CDR1 and CDR2 from the germline V gene are LNHDA and SQIVND (reference sequence). V was cut by 6 bases and J by 0 bases, with 11 bases left in between. The CDR3 DNA reads TGTGCCAGTAGCCCGGCGGGATTGAACACTGAAGCTTTCTTT. This codes for CASSPAGLNTEAFF.

This clonotype was detected ten times or more. The rearrangement uses TRBV4-2 and TRBJ1-1, with D uncertain. V dropped 0 bases and J dropped 4 bases, with 12 bases sitting between them. The germline gives CDR1 LGHNA, CDR2 YNFKEQ. The CDR3 spans 15 residues. CDR3 DNA: TGTGCCAGCAGCCAAGATCGTATCATAGGCACTGAAGCTTTCTTT. Translating gives CASSQDRIIGTEAFF.

The chain is built from TRBV20-1 and TRBJ1-6; TRBD1 is a possible D gene (6 bases). The V end was cut by 6 bases, the J end by 8 bases, with 44 bases between. Germline assignment: CDR1 DFQATT and CDR2 SNEGSKA (reference sequence). This CDR3 is 23 amino acids long. CDR3 sequence: CSASGGGRGRGFMGENWDSPLHF. The DNA of the CDR3 is TGCAGTGCCTCTGGCGGGGGGCGCGGGAGAGGGTTTATGGGCGAAAACTGGGATTCACCCCTCCACTTT.

Only a few counts were recorded for this clonotype. CDR3 in amino acids: CASSVGRNSNQPQHF. As DNA, the CDR3 is TGTGCCAGCAGTGTGGGACGGAATAGCAATCAGCCCCAGCATTTT. The V call is TRBV27, the J call TRBJ1-5, with TRBD1 as a possible D gene (5 bases). Germline CDR1 reads MNHEY; CDR2 reads SMNVEV (reference sequence). The CDR3 loop spans 15 amino acids. V dropped 5 bases and J dropped 0 bases, with 11 bases sitting between them.

This clonotype was counted between two and nine times. The chain recombines TRBV19 with TRBJ2-5, with 7 bases that match TRBD1. The CDR3 covers 15 residues. The junction had 12 bases not matched to a gene; V was cut back by 6 bases and J by 5 bases. Germline V gene lookup returns CDR1 LNHDA and CDR2 SQIVND (reference sequence). The DNA for the CDR3 is TGTGCCAGTAGCCGGGACAGCCTTAGAGGGGAGACCCAGTACTTC. Protein sequence: CASSRDSLRGETQYF.

This clonotype was observed many times. V usage is TRBV12-3 or TRBV12-4 and J usage is TRBJ1-5; a possible D gene is TRBD1 (6 bases). The V and J ends lost 4 bases and 0 bases respectively, with 10 bases between them. This CDR3 is 15 amino acids long. CDR3 DNA: TGTGCCAGCAGTTGGGGGCGACATAGCAATCAGCCCCAGCATTTT. Amino acids: CASSWGRHSNQPQHF.

This clonotype was seen many times. The V call is TRBV20-1, the J call TRBJ2-2, with 9 bases identical to TRBD1. After removal of 5 bases from V and 0 bases from J, the junction contained 4 bases not matched to a gene. This CDR3 comprises 15 residues. CDR1 DFQATT and CDR2 SNEGSKA come from the germline V gene (reference sequence). CDR3 sequence reads: CSAGGTGPNTGELFF. The CDR3 DNA sequence: TGCAGTGCTGGGGGGACAGGGCCGAACACCGGGGAGCTGTTTTTT.